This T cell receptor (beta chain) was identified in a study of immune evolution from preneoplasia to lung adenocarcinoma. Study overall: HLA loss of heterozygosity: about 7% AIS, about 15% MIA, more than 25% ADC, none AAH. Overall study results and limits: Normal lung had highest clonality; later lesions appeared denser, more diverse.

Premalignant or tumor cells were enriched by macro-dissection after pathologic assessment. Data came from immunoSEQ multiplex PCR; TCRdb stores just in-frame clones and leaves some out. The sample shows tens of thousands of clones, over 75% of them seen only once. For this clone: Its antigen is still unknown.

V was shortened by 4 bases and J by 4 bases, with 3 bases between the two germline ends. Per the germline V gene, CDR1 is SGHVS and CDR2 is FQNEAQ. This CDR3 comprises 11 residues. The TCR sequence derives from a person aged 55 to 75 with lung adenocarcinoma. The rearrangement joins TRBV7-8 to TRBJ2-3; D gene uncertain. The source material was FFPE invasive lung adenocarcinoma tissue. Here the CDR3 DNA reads TGTGCCAGCAGCTCCCCAGATACGCAGTATTTT. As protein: CASSSPDTQYF.